The source of this T cell receptor beta chain is a study of beta chain features in type 1 diabetes. The entirety of the isolated RNA underwent reverse transcription, so expressed TCRB transcripts were sequenced. The repertoire was sequenced with immunoSEQ multiplex PCR; TCRdb's copy has only in-frame clones and lacks some. The sample yields around 310,000 clones, roughly 9.6% seen once. This clone was seen a handful of times. The TCR sequence derives from a young woman in good health. Source material: naive CD4+ T cells from blood.

CDR3 sequence (DNA): TGCAGCGTTGTGTTCCAGGGGAACACCGGGGAGCTGTTTTTT. Encoded protein: CSVVFQGNTGELFF. The chain carries TRBV29-1 and TRBJ2-2; maybe TRBD1 (5 bases). Germline V gives CDR1 SQVTM, CDR2 ANQGSEA. V lost 4 bases and J lost 1, with 10 bases in between. The CDR3 is made up of 14 amino acids.